Given below is one T cell receptor beta chain in context. Its specificity is not known. The junction does not match germline at one end; this may be a read error. The data are from a study of prognosis after radiotherapy for stage I lung cancer. The overall study: Tumors were squamous cell carcinoma in roughly 7 patients and adenocarcinoma in twelve.

Overall study results and limits: Among expanded TCR clones, tumor specificity was not determined. Post-treatment Shannon entropy following stereotactic body radiation therapy was lower among patients who developed distant metastases. Unique TCR clones declined after stereotactic body radiation therapy, from a median around 10,000 to 6,900.

The genomic DNA TCR beta CDR3 region underwent two rounds of multiplex PCR. The first PCR round targeted every TRBV and TRBJ gene with specific primers. MiXCR, applied by TCRdb to the multiplex PCR reads, yields one record per CDR3 protein. The data show 24,000 or so distinct CDR3 sequences, about two fifths seen once. This clonotype was sampled from a donor aged 50 or older with non-small cell lung cancer. The starting material was PBMCs, obtained before or after stereotactic body radiation therapy (not recorded which).

CDR3 sequence (DNA): TGTGCCAGCAGTTCCGCTGGGGGACGTGGGGCCAACTTCCTAACTTTC. Its protein is CASSSAGGRGANFLTF. V gene TRBV28 combines with J gene TRBJ2-6; either TRBD1 or TRBD2 may fit D (5 bases each). The CDR3 contains 16 residues. Germline CDR1 is MDHEN and CDR2 is SYDVKM.